This T cell receptor (beta chain) was observed in a study of metastatic and nonmetastatic thyroid tumors (TCRdb year 2020). About the investigation overall: For patients with malignant and with benign thyroid disease, the researchers compared repertoires between peripheral blood samples and tumor or nodule tissue samples. General conclusions and limits of the study: TCR beta diversity was reported as significantly higher in malignant tumors than in benign nodules, in both blood and tumor samples.

Library creation used PCR. For sequencing, an Illumina HiSeq 4000 was employed. High-throughput sequencing was used to profile the TCR beta-chain CDR3 region of each patient. Regarding the original processing steps: The researchers built a classifier to tell apart papillary thyroid cancer patients with distant metastasis, based on CDR3 differences among clinicopathological groups. The Shannon index was used to assess repertoire diversity, and the Morisita-Horn index was used to assess tumor-blood repertoire similarity. TCRdb applied fastp at Q25 and MiXCR to the public reads, then kept only in-frame beta chains. TCRdb, not the original authors, processed these V and J calls. This sample lists 53,000 or so clones; 20% to 25% were detected once. Clones ranked in the top ten supply about 3.9% of the sample. This clone has ten or more counts. This receptor's antigen is unknown. Base qualities were left out, and no much larger clone turns up one base away.

None of the patients had been given any treatment before thyroid surgery. Patient clinical samples collected from about 2011 to 2018 were retrospectively analysed using T-cell receptor beta sequencing. This sequence originates from a female donor with papillary thyroid cancer or a benign thyroid nodule (not recorded which). Some clones in this sample may be carry-over from other donors' samples. Sequenced input: blood.

The nucleotides are TGCAGTGCTTCCGGGACGCGGAGGGGGCACGAGCAGTTCTTC. Protein translation: CSASGTRRGHEQFF. The sequence joins TRBV20-1 to TRBJ2-1, with TRBD1 tentatively as D gene (7 bases match). From cysteine to phenylalanine, the CDR3 is 14 amino acids long. The CDR3 DNA has 42 bases and is translated from base 1. The CDR1 and CDR2 encoded by the germline V gene (reference sequence) are DFQATT and SNEGSKA. V was cut back by 5 bases and J by 10 bases, leaving a gap of 21 bases between them.